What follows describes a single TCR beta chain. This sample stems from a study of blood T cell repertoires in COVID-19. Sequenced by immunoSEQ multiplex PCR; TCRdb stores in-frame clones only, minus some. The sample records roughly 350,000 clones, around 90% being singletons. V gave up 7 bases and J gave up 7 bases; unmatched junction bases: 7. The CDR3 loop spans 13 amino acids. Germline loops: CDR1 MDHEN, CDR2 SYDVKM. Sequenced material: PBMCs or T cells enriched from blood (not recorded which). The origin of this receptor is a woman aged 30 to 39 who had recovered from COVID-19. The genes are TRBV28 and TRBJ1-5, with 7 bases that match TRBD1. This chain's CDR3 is CASIKGAGQPQHF. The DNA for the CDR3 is TGTGCCAGCATTAAGGGGGCTGGACAGCCCCAGCATTTT.